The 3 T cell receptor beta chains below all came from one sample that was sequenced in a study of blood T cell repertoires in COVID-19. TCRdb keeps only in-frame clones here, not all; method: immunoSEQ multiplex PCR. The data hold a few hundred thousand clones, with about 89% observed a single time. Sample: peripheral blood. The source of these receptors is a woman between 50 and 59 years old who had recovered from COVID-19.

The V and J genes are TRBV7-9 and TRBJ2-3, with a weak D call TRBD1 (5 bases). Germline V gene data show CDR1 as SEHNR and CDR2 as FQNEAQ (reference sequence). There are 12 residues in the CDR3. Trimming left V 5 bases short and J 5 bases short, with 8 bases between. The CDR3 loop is CASSMDIDTQYF. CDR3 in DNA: TGTGCCAGCAGCATGGACATAGATACGCAGTATTTT.

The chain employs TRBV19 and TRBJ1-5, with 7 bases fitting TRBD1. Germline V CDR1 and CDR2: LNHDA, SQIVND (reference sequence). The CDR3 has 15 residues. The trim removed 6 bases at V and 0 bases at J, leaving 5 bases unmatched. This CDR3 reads CASSQGVHSNQPQHF. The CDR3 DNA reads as TGTGCCAGTAGCCAGGGGGTCCATAGCAATCAGCCCCAGCATTTT.

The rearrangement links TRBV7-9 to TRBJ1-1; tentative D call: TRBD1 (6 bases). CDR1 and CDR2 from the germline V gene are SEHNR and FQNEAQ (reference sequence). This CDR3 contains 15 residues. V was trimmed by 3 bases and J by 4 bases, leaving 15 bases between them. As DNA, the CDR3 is TGTGCCAGCAGCTTGGGAGGGGGGATCGGCACTGAAGCTTTCTTT. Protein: CASSLGGGIGTEAFF.